The 32 T cell receptor beta chains in this list originate from one sample, sequenced in a study of T cells in Graves' hyperthyroidism and ophthalmopathy. Amplification yielded TCR beta CDR3 regions, with RNA transcripts as the source. When the TCR CDR3 underwent first-round RT-PCR, the HTBI primer set was used. TCRdb re-analysed the multiplex PCR reads in MiXCR, keeping a single row per CDR3 protein. The table includes 600,000 to 900,000 distinct CDR3 sequences, about a sixth detected once. The sample comprised blood. These receptors all stem from a man aged 18 to 29 with Graves' hyperthyroidism.

This clonotype has only a few counts. The J gene is TRBJ2-2, the V gene TRBV10-1, with 7 positions matching TRBD2. V was clipped by 4 bases and J by 6 bases; unmatched bases: 5. The CDR3 contains 14 residues. CDR1 and CDR2 from the germline V gene are WNHNN and SYGVQD (reference sequence). The CDR3 nucleotides read TGCGCCAGCAGTGGGACTAGACGTCCCGGGGAGCTGTTTTTT. Protein sequence: CASSGTRRPGELFF.

This clonotype was seen many times. The rearrangement links TRBV6-1 to TRBJ2-3; D remains unclear. With 7 bases removed from V and 4 bases from J, the gap between germline ends came to 15 bases. The CDR3 is 14 residues long. Germline V gene sequence: CDR1 MNHNS, CDR2 SASEGT. Here the CDR3 reads CASKTTIWADTQYF. CDR3 coding DNA: TGTGCCAGCAAGACGACGATATGGGCAGATACGCAGTATTTT.

This clonotype was picked up many times. CDR3 in DNA: TGTGCCAGCAGTTCTCGTTCAGGGGGGCCCCAGGCGGAGCAGTACTTC. It specifies CASSSRSGGPQAEQYF. The chain recombines TRBV6-5 with TRBJ2-7; possible D gene TRBD1, 7 bases. Between the trimmed V and J ends, which lost 4 bases and 7 bases, there was a span of 23 bases. Germline CDR1 and CDR2: MNHEY and SVGAGI. CDR3 length equals 16 residues.

This clonotype was seen repeatedly, ten times or more. The chain's CDR3 is CASSLAPVEQYF. The CDR3 DNA follows: TGTGCCAGCAGTTTAGCCCCAGTCGAGCAGTACTTC. This chain joins TRBV12-3 or TRBV12-4 and TRBJ2-7, with no clear D. The V and J ends lost 0 bases and 6 bases respectively, with 6 bases between them. CDR3 size: 12 residues.

This clonotype occurred many times. This chain links TRBV20-1 with TRBJ2-3; 10 bases agree with TRBD2. The CDR3 totals 14 residues. V was clipped by 4 bases and J by 2 bases; unmatched bases: 3. Germline CDR1 DFQATT, CDR2 SNEGSKA (reference sequence). CDR3 bases: TGCAGTGCTAAAGCGGGAGGGCACACAGATACGCAGTATTTT. Translation: CSAKAGGHTDTQYF.

This clonotype has only a few counts. The DNA is omitted, as the CDR3 cannot be located on it reliably, and the CDR3 follows TCRdb's listing. The CDR3 spells CASSSSVRGKGEQYF. The rearrangement joins TRBV6-2 or TRBV6-3 to TRBJ2-7; TRBD2, as called in the table, went unchecked against the DNA. Germline loops: CDR1 MNHEY, CDR2 SVGEGT. The CDR3 region is 15 residues in length, termini included.

This chain joins TRBV10-3 and TRBJ1-2; 9 bases fit TRBD1. The CDR3 totals 16 residues. V lost 5 bases to trimming and J lost 3 bases; unmatched junction nucleotides: 10. Germline V gene sequence: CDR1 ENHRY, CDR2 SYGVKD. DNA of the CDR3: TGTGCCATCAGTCCACGCACGGGACAGGGCCACTATGGCTACACCTTC. Amino acid sequence: CAISPRTGQGHYGYTF.

V gene TRBV4-1 combines with J gene TRBJ1-2; possible D gene TRBD1, 6 bases. There are 16 residues in the CDR3. The V gene's germline CDR1 is MGHRA and CDR2 YSYEKL. Trimming shortened V by 0 bases and J by 0 bases, and 11 bases separated the two germline ends. CDR3 nucleotides: TGCGCCAGCAGCCAAGATAGGACAGACGCTAACTATGGCTACACCTTC. Translation gives CASSQDRTDANYGYTF.

The V and J genes are TRBV19 and TRBJ2-2; a weak D match, TRBD2 (6 bases). Germline V gene data show CDR1 as LNHDA and CDR2 as SQIVND (reference sequence). The V and J ends lost 5 bases and 3 bases respectively, with 13 bases between them. The CDR3 extends over 15 amino acids. CDR3 DNA: TGTGCCAGTAGTCCAAGCGGGCTTGACACCGGGGAGCTGTTTTTT. Its protein is CASSPSGLDTGELFF. The full variable domain, with the rest looked up from reference TRBV19 and TRBJ2-2, is DGGITQSPKYLFRKEGQNVTLSCEQNLNHDAMYWYRQDPGQGLRLIYYSQIVNDFQKGDIAEGYSVSREKKESFPLTVTSAQKNPTAFYLCASSPSGLDTGELFFGEGSRLTVL.

In this sample, this clonotype turned up many times. This chain uses TRBV18 with TRBJ2-7, with 7 bases that match TRBD2. CDR3 length: 14 residues. Germline V gene data show CDR1 as KGHSH and CDR2 as LQKENI. J gave up 6 bases and V 4 bases, and 9 bases lay outside the gene matches. This CDR3 is CASSRRGVSAEQYF. The CDR3 region has the DNA TGTGCCAGCTCACGTCGGGGGGTATCGGCCGAGCAGTACTTC.

This clonotype has more than one count but fewer than ten. This chain links TRBV7-8 with TRBJ2-2; perhaps TRBD1 as D (6 bases). V dropped 4 bases and J dropped 8 bases, with 17 bases sitting between them. The CDR3 covers 15 residues. Germline CDR1 SGHVS, CDR2 FQNEAQ. In DNA form, the CDR3 reads TGTGCCAGCAGCTCCCGGGACGCCGACAGGGGGGAGCTGTTTTTT. This translates into CASSSRDADRGELFF.

DNA for the CDR3: TGCAGTGCTGATCACTCCGCCTGGGGTCGGGGTCAGTACTTC. Translating it yields CSADHSAWGRGQYF. This chain uses TRBV20-1 with TRBJ2-5; possible D gene TRBD2, 5 bases. The germline V and J ends were trimmed by 5 bases and 11 bases, with 24 bases remaining between them. Germline CDR1 reads DFQATT; CDR2 reads SNEGSKA (reference sequence). The CDR3 length is 14 residues.

This clonotype has more than one count but fewer than ten. The chain couples TRBV7-9 to TRBJ2-1; 12 positions agree with TRBD2. The CDR3 sequence is 19 residues long. Germline V lookup: CDR1 SEHNR, CDR2 FQNEAQ (reference sequence). J was trimmed by 0 bases and V by 6 bases; bases with no gene match: 12. CDR3 region: CASSSSGRAARSSYNEQFF. CDR3 coding DNA: TGTGCCAGCAGTTCTAGCGGGAGGGCCGCGAGAAGCTCCTACAATGAGCAGTTCTTC. The entire variable domain, with the rest obtained from reference TRBV7-9 and TRBJ2-1, is as follows: DTGVSQNPRHKITKRGQNVTFRCDPISEHNRLYWYRQTLGQGPEFLTYFQNEAQLEKSRLLSDRFSAERPKGSFSTLEIQRTEQGDSAMYLCASSSSGRAARSSYNEQFFGPGTRLTVL.

This clonotype was detected only a few times. V gene TRBV11-3 combines with J gene TRBJ1-2, with D perhaps matching TRBD1 (6 bases). The germline gives CDR1 SGHNT, CDR2 YENEEA. V was cut by 5 bases and J by 1 base, with 14 bases left in between. The CDR3 spans 15 residues. CDR3 sequence (DNA): TGTGCCAGCAGCCATGGGGGGCGTGATAACTATGGCTACACCTTC. It yields the protein CASSHGGRDNYGYTF.

This clonotype came up many times. This chain links TRBV3-1 with TRBJ2-1; 13 bases align to TRBD2. Germline V gives CDR1 LGHDT, CDR2 YNNKEL (reference sequence). This CDR3 spans 17 amino acids. The V segment lost 4 bases and the J segment 7 bases; nucleotides outside the gene matches: 10. In nucleotides, the CDR3 is TGTGCCAGCAGCCTAAAAGCCGGGACTAGCGGGATGAATGAGCAGTTCTTC. Translation gives CASSLKAGTSGMNEQFF.

The chain is built from TRBV16 and TRBJ1-1, with D possibly being TRBD1 (5 bases). The CDR3 consists of 14 residues. Trimming pared 4 bases from V and 7 bases from J, leaving 16 bases between. Germline V gene lookup returns CDR1 KGHSY and CDR2 FQNENV. The DNA for the CDR3 is TGTGCCAGCAGCCTCCCGGGACGGGAAAATGAAGCTTTCTTT. As protein: CASSLPGRENEAFF.

Only a few counts were recorded for this clonotype. In DNA form, the CDR3 reads TGTGCCAGCAGTTTAGGTAACGGGAGAAGGACAGATACGCAGTATTTT. It is translated as CASSLGNGRRTDTQYF. The rearrangement uses TRBV27 and TRBJ2-3, with D possibly being TRBD2 (6 bases). The CDR3 length is 16 residues. Trimming pared 2 bases from V and 3 bases from J, leaving 15 bases between. Germline V gene sequence: CDR1 MNHEY, CDR2 SMNVEV (reference sequence).

This clonotype has ten or more counts. The chain carries TRBV12-5 and TRBJ2-5, with 9 bases aligning to TRBD1. This CDR3 region has 14 residues. The junction had 5 bases not matched to a gene; V was cut back by 5 bases and J by 4 bases. In germline, CDR1 is LGHNT, CDR2 FRNRAP. The CDR3 sequence: CASGTTTGGETQYF. CDR3 nucleotides: TGTGCTAGTGGTACCACGACAGGGGGAGAGACCCAGTACTTC.

This sequence joins TRBV11-2 and TRBJ2-7; TRBD2 matches at 11 bases. CDR1 is SGHAT, CDR2 FQNNGV, per germline. Losses at the gene ends were 1 base for V and 6 bases for J; bases not matched to a gene: 5. This CDR3 has 15 amino acids. CDR3 bases: TGTGCCAGCAGCTTAGGGGTCCTAGCGGGAGGCGAGCAGTACTTC. The encoded protein is CASSLGVLAGGEQYF.

The chain joins TRBV7-9 to TRBJ2-1; 7 bases fit TRBD2. CDR1 SEHNR and CDR2 FQNEAQ come from the germline V gene (reference sequence). The CDR3 contains 12 residues. The ends lost 5 bases at V and 15 bases at J; junction bases unmatched: 10. This CDR3 reads CASSGGEREPFF. The CDR3 bases are TGTGCCAGCAGCGGCGGCGAGCGGGAACCGTTCTTC.

The chain is built from TRBV27 and TRBJ2-2, with D perhaps matching TRBD1 or TRBD2 (5 bases each). The V end was cut by 2 bases, the J end by 6 bases, with 10 bases between. Germline values: CDR1 MNHEY, CDR2 SMNVEV (reference sequence). The CDR3 totals 14 residues. As DNA, the CDR3 is TGTGCCAGCAGTTTAGGGGGTCTACCCGGGGAGCTGTTTTTT. Its protein product is CASSLGGLPGELFF.

This clonotype was detected a few times. This chain links TRBV20-1 with TRBJ2-7; 7 bases match TRBD2. This CDR3 spans 15 amino acids. Germline V CDR1 and CDR2: DFQATT, SNEGSKA (reference sequence). J lost 4 bases, V lost 1 base, and 10 bases had no gene match. CDR3 DNA sequence: TGCAGTGCTAGAGGGTGGGGGAGGGCCACTTACGAGCAGTACTTC. Translated: CSARGWGRATYEQYF.

The chain carries TRBV6-2 or TRBV6-3 and TRBJ2-1; D is perhaps TRBD1 (6 bases). V was shortened by 6 bases and J by 9 bases, with 18 bases between the two germline ends. Germline CDR1 MNHEY, CDR2 SVGEGT. The CDR3 covers 14 residues. The chain's CDR3 is CASRTGGGFGEQFF. CDR3 nucleotide sequence: TGTGCCAGCAGGACAGGCGGTGGTTTCGGTGAGCAGTTCTTC.

This clonotype was seen only a few times. The chain joins TRBV4-1 to TRBJ1-2; a weak D match, TRBD1 (6 bases). Germline V gene data show CDR1 as MGHRA and CDR2 as YSYEKL. With 1 base removed from V and 8 bases from J, the gap between germline ends came to 14 bases. The CDR3 is 14 residues long. The CDR3 nucleotides are TGCGCCAGCAGCCAAGGCCCGGGACAAGCCGGCTACACCTTC. It yields the protein CASSQGPGQAGYTF.

This clonotype was seen more than once but under ten times. This chain uses TRBV11-2 with TRBJ1-1, with D uncertain. This CDR3 region has 14 residues. Trimming stripped 3 bases from V and 11 bases from J, with 19 bases between. Germline V gene sequence: CDR1 SGHAT, CDR2 FQNNGV. Here the CDR3 DNA reads TGTGCCAGCAGCTTGACGCGGACTTTCCACGAGGCTTTCTTT. As protein: CASSLTRTFHEAFF.

This CDR3 reads CASSLEGNQLDEQYF. The DNA of the CDR3 is TGTGCCAGCAGCTTAGAGGGCAATCAACTCGACGAGCAGTACTTC. The genes are TRBV7-2 and TRBJ2-7; the D is unclear. Germline V gene lookup returns CDR1 SGHTA and CDR2 FQGNSA. The V and J ends lost 1 base and 5 bases respectively, with 15 bases between them. The CDR3 loop spans 15 amino acids.

The rearrangement links TRBV28 to TRBJ2-2; 9 nucleotides agree with TRBD1. The CDR3 extends over 15 amino acids. V trimming: 8 bases; J trimming: 5 bases; junction bases outside the gene matches: 9. The germline gives CDR1 MDHEN, CDR2 SYDVKM. CDR3 in DNA: TGTGCCAGCGGCACAGGGGGCTCGTGGACCGGGGAGCTGTTTTTT. Protein product: CASGTGGSWTGELFF.

About this clonotype itself: One end of the junction is discordant with germline, which a read error may explain. The chain couples TRBV29-1 to TRBJ2-5, with 12 positions matching TRBD1. This CDR3 is built from 13 residues. CDR1 and CDR2 from the germline V gene are SQVTM and ANQGSEA. CDR3 DNA: TGCAGCGTGGGACAGGGGGCTCAAGGGACCCAGTACTTC. This gives the protein CSVGQGAQGTQYF.

This clonotype was seen more than once but under ten times. V usage is TRBV29-1 and J usage is TRBJ2-7; D unclear. The CDR3 sequence is 12 residues long. Germline V CDR1 and CDR2: SQVTM, ANQGSEA. Trimming took 1 base from V and 5 from J, leaving 9 bases between them. The CDR3 region is CSVEGYLNEQYF. CDR3 sequence (DNA): TGCAGCGTTGAAGGATATTTGAACGAGCAGTACTTC.

This clonotype occurred a few times. V is TRBV6-5 and J is TRBJ1-6; the match to TRBD1 covers 7 bases. The junction had 10 bases not matched to a gene; V was cut back by 4 bases and J by 7 bases. CDR1 is MNHEY and CDR2 is SVGAGI in the germline V gene. CDR3 size: 16 residues. CDR3: CASSLQPGQSNSPLHF. The CDR3 nucleotides read TGTGCCAGCAGTTTACAACCGGGACAGAGCAATTCACCCCTCCACTTT.

This clonotype was picked up a small number of times. The chain carries TRBV28 and TRBJ1-5, with 9 positions matching TRBD1. In germline, CDR1 is MDHEN, CDR2 SYDVKM. Trimming cost V 5 bases and J 5 bases; bases outside gene matches: 4. CDR3 length: 14 residues. CDR3 loop: CASSGQGIHQPQHF. In DNA form, the CDR3 reads TGTGCCAGCAGTGGACAGGGGATTCATCAGCCCCAGCATTTT.

This clonotype showed up many times. The chain couples TRBV6-5 to TRBJ2-3, with no clear D. CDR1 is MNHEY and CDR2 is SVGAGI in the germline V gene. Trimming pared 2 bases from V and 1 base from J, leaving 7 bases between. The CDR3 contains 14 residues. The chain's CDR3 is CASSYMPGTDTQYF. The CDR3 DNA reads TGTGCCAGCAGTTACATGCCAGGCACAGATACGCAGTATTTT.